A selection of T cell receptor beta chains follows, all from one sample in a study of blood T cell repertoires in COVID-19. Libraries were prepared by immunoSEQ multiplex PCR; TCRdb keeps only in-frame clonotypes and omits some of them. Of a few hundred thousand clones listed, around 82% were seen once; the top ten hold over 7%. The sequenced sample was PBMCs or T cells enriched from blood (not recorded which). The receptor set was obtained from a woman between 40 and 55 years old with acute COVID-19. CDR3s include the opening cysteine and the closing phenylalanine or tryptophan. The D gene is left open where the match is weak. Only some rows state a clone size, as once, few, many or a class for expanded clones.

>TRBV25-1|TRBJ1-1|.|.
TGTGCCAGCAGTGCCGCGGAAACTGAAGCTTTCTTT
CASSAAETEAFF
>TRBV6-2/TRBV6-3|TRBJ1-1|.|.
TGTGCCAGCAGTTACTCTCGGCGGGGCTTAAAGACTGAAGCTTTCTTT
CASSYSRRGLKTEAFF
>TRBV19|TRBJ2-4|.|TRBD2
TGTGCCAGTAGTAGCAGGACTAGCGGGACGGGGAACATTCAGTACTTC
CASSSRTSGTGNIQYF
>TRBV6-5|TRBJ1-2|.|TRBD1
TGTGCCAGCAAAAACAGGGACAGGGGTGGCTACACCTTC
CASKNRDRGGYTF
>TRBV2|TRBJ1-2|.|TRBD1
TGTGCCAGCAGTGAAGACCGGGACAGGGCCTATGGCTACACCTTC
CASSEDRDRAYGYTF
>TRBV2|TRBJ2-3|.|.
TGTGCCAGCAGAGAGACAGTCACTAGCACAGATACGCAGTATTTT
CASRETVTSTDTQYF
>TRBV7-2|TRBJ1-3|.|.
TGTGCCAGCAGCCGTAACCCCAGCTCTGGAAACACCATATATTTT
CASSRNPSSGNTIYF
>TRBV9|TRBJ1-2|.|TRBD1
TGTGCCAGCAGAACCCGGGACAGGCCGGGAGGCTACACCTTC
CASRTRDRPGGYTF
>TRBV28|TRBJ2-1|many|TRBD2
TGTGCCAGCCGGGAGGGTAGCGGGAGTACCAATGAGCAGTTCTTC
CASREGSGSTNEQFF
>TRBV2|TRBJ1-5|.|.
TGTGCCAGCAGTGTGTCCACAGCCCAGCCCCGGCCCCAGCATTTT
CASSVSTAQPRPQHF
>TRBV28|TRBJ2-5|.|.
TGTGCCAGCAGTCCCGGGAGAGAGACCCAGTACTTC
CASSPGRETQYF
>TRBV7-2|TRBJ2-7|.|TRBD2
TGTGCCAGCAGACTAGCGGGAGACTCCTACGAGCAGTACTTC
CASRLAGDSYEQYF
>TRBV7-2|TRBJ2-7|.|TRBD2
TGTGCCAGCAGCTTAGTAGCGGGAGGTGGGTACGAGCAGTACTTC
CASSLVAGGGYEQYF
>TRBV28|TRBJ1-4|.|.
TGTGCCAGCAGTTTAATCCAGGGGCCACAAAAACTGTTTTTT
CASSLIQGPQKLFF
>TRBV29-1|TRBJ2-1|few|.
TGCAGCGCCCGACCCGGGACTCTCGGGGAGCAGTTCTTC
CSARPGTLGEQFF
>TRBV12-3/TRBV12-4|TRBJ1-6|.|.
TGTGCCAGCAGTCGCGGGAATTCACCCCTCCACTTT
CASSRGNSPLHF
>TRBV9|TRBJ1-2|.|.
TGTGCCAGCAGCGTAGGAGAGAACTATGGCTACACCTTC
CASSVGENYGYTF
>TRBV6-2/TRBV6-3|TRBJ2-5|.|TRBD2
TGTGCCAGCAGCCTCGGGAGGTGGGAGACCCAGTACTTC
CASSLGRWETQYF
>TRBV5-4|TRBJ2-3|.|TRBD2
TGTGCCAGCAGCTTGGGGGGTAGCGGGAGCTCTAGCACAGATACGCAGTATTTT
CASSLGGSGSSSTDTQYF
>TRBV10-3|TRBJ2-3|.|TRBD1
TGTGCCATCAGTGATGGGACAGGGATTACGACAGATACGCAGTATTTT
CAISDGTGITTDTQYF
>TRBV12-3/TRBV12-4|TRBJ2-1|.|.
TGTGCCAGCAGTATAACTCCAACCGAGCAGTTCTTC
CASSITPTEQFF
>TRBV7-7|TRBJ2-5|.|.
TGTGCTAGCAGCTTAGGCCGGGGTACCCAAGAGACCCAGTACTTC
CASSLGRGTQETQYF
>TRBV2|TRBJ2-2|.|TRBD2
TGTGCCATCACTATGGGAAGCGGGAGATTGACCGGGGAGCTGTTTTTT
CAITMGSGRLTGELFF
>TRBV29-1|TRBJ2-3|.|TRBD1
TGCAGCGTGTGGGGACAGGGAAGTATGAGAGATACGCAGTATTTT
CSVWGQGSMRDTQYF
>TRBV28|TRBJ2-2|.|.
TGTGCCAGCAGCCCCCCCCAGGGTTACACCGGGGAGCTGTTTTTT
CASSPPQGYTGELFF
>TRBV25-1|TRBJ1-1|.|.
TGTGCCAGCAGTGACAGGGGGAACACTGAAGCTTTCTTT
CASSDRGNTEAFF
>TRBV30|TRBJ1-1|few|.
TGTGCCTGGAGTGTAAGGCAGGCAGAAGCTTTCTTT
CAWSVRQAEAFF
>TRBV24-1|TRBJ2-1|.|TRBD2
TGTGCCACCAGTGATTCTAGGACTAGCGGTTTCACTTACAATGAGCAGTTCTTC
CATSDSRTSGFTYNEQFF
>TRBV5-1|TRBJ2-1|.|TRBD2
TGCGCCAGCAGCTTGTTATCGAGCGGGAGCTCCTACAATGAGCAGTTCTTC
CASSLLSSGSSYNEQFF
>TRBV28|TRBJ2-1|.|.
TGTGCCAGCAGTTTACCCGGGACGGGGGTTAGCTCCTACAATGAGCAGTTCTTC
CASSLPGTGVSSYNEQFF
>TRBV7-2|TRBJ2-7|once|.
TGTGCCAGCAGCCCATTCAGGGGGGCCTACGAGCAGTACTTC
CASSPFRGAYEQYF
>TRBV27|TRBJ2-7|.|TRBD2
TGTGCCAGCAGGCGACCGGGACTAGTTTACGAGCAGTACTTC
CASRRPGLVYEQYF
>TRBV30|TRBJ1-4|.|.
TGTGCCTGGAGTGTACGAGCCCCAACTAATGAAAAACTGTTTTTT
CAWSVRAPTNEKLFF
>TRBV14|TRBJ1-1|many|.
TGTGCCAGCAGCCAAGTTATGACAGGTAACACTGAAGCTTTCTTT
CASSQVMTGNTEAFF
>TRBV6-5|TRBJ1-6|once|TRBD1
TGTGCCAGCAGTTACTCGAGGGGGCAGAATTCACCCCTCCACTTT
CASSYSRGQNSPLHF
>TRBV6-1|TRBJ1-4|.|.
TGTGCCAGCAGTGAAAAGTTCCGGGCAGGGGTAGGCACTAATGAAAAACTGTTTTTT
CASSEKFRAGVGTNEKLFF